The 25 T cell receptor beta chains below all came from one sample that was sequenced in a study of PD-L1 blockade in urothelial cancer. Indicated time point: pretreatment peripheral blood. TCRdb's table, derived via immunoSEQ multiplex PCR, lists solely in-frame clones and lacks some. Of tens of thousands of clones listed, approximately 78% were seen once; the top ten hold under 2%. Material: PBMCs, obtained around atezolizumab (anti-PD-L1) treatment. The receptors were gathered from a man aged 50 to 60 with urothelial cancer.

V and J are TRBV19 and TRBJ2-7, with D perhaps TRBD1 (5 bases). Germline CDR1 reads LNHDA; CDR2 reads SQIVND (reference sequence). This CDR3 spans 11 amino acids. V was trimmed by 3 bases and J by 6 bases, leaving 6 bases between them. CDR3 coding DNA: TGTGCCAGTAGTATGGGGCGCGAGCAGTACTTC. Protein sequence: CASSMGREQYF.

This clone was recorded once. The chain links TRBV7-9 to TRBJ1-3; TRBD1 might be the D (5 bases). The length of the CDR3 is 16 residues. The V gene's germline CDR1 is SEHNR and CDR2 FQNEAQ (reference sequence). Deletions cut 5 bases from V and 0 bases from J, with 14 bases between. CDR3 DNA: TGTGCCAGCAGCCCTCGACAGACCCTCTCTGGAAACACCATATATTTT. Residues: CASSPRQTLSGNTIYF. Looking up the rest from reference TRBV7-9 and TRBJ1-3 gives the full variable domain: DTGVSQNPRHKITKRGQNVTFRCDPISEHNRLYWYRQTLGQGPEFLTYFQNEAQLEKSRLLSDRFSAERPKGSFSTLEIQRTEQGDSAMYLCASSPRQTLSGNTIYFGEGSWLTVV.

V gene TRBV2 combines with J gene TRBJ2-1, with a tentative D call TRBD2 (5 bases). CDR3 size: 12 residues. Looked up from germline, CDR1 is SNHLY and CDR2 is FYNNEI. V lost 6 bases and J lost 12, with 15 bases in between. This CDR3 is CASSTRGRGQFF. Here the CDR3 DNA reads TGTGCCAGCAGCACCCGGGGAAGAGGGCAGTTCTTC.

V gene TRBV9 combines with J gene TRBJ2-7; TRBD1 matches 10 bases. The CDR3 runs 18 residues. V shed 3 bases, J shed 5 bases, and the junction held 17 bases outside the gene matches. The germline CDR1 and CDR2 sequences are SGDLS and YYNGEE. The CDR3 is CASSAAPSGTGVIHEQYF. DNA for the CDR3: TGTGCCAGCAGCGCAGCCCCATCCGGGACAGGGGTCATTCACGAGCAGTACTTC.

V gene TRBV28 combines with J gene TRBJ1-4, with a weak D call TRBD1 (6 bases). Germline V gene lookup returns CDR1 MDHEN and CDR2 SYDVKM. Trimming took 5 bases from V and 7 from J, leaving 14 bases between them. This CDR3 contains 14 residues. CDR3 sequence: CASSTPGAAEKLFF. The CDR3 bases are TGTGCCAGCAGTACCCCAGGGGCGGCTGAAAAACTGTTTTTT.

The V call is TRBV7-8, the J call TRBJ2-3, with 7 positions matching TRBD1. After removal of 6 bases from V and 4 bases from J, the junction contained 7 bases not matched to a gene. From germline, CDR1 is SGHVS and CDR2 FQNEAQ. This CDR3 spans 14 amino acids. The CDR3: CASRKNTGADTQYF. The CDR3 bases are TGTGCCAGCAGAAAAAATACAGGGGCAGATACGCAGTATTTT.

The chain joins TRBV2 to TRBJ2-7; a weak D match, TRBD2 (5 bases). The CDR3 runs 15 residues. From germline, CDR1 is SNHLY and CDR2 FYNNEI. Trimming pared 4 bases from V and 0 bases from J, leaving 13 bases between. CDR3 in DNA: TGTGCCAGCAGTGGAGGGAGAGTTGGCTCCTACGAGCAGTACGTC. It specifies CASSGGRVGSYEQYV.

This clone was seen only once. The chain combines TRBV19 with TRBJ1-6, with D uncertain. Germline V lookup: CDR1 LNHDA, CDR2 SQIVND (reference sequence). Between the trimmed V and J ends, which lost 3 bases and 9 bases, there was a span of 12 bases. This CDR3 is built from 14 residues. CDR3 in DNA: TGTGCCAGTAGTATCGGGGTTTCCACTTCACCCCTCCACTTT. Amino acids: CASSIGVSTSPLHF.

V usage is TRBV7-2 and J usage is TRBJ2-2; a possible D gene is TRBD2 (7 bases). Germline V CDR1 and CDR2: SGHTA, FQGNSA. The CDR3 has 15 residues. The DNA for the CDR3 is TGTGCTACTCGAAAAGGGGGGGCGAACACCGGGGAGCTGTTTTTT. This sequence encodes CATRKGGANTGELFF.

The chain employs TRBV2 and TRBJ2-5; 14 nucleotides agree with TRBD2. With 5 bases clipped from V and 4 bases from J, the junction kept 3 bases outside the gene matches. This CDR3 spans 15 amino acids. CDR1 and CDR2 (germline): SNHLY, FYNNEI. In nucleotides, the CDR3 is TGTGCCAGCAGTCGACTAGCGGGGGGGCGAGAGACCCAGTACTTC. Its protein is CASSRLAGGRETQYF.

This chain uses TRBV6-5 with TRBJ1-1, with a possible D match to TRBD1 (5 bases). This CDR3 has 13 amino acids. CDR1 is MNHEY and CDR2 is SVGAGI in the germline V gene. Trimming cost V 2 bases and J 5 bases, with 9 bases left between them. In DNA, the CDR3 is TGTGCCAGCAGTTACGGGGCAGGGACTGAAGCTTTCTTT. This codes for CASSYGAGTEAFF.

CDR3 DNA sequence: TGTGCCAGCAGCGTAGCGCGGACAGGGGGAGAAGAGCAGTACTTC. Amino acids: CASSVARTGGEEQYF. The chain employs TRBV9 and TRBJ2-7, with 10 bases identical to TRBD1. The CDR3 consists of 15 residues. The J segment lost 7 bases and the V segment lost 0 bases, leaving 7 bases of the junction unmatched. Per the germline V gene, CDR1 is SGDLS and CDR2 is YYNGEE.

This chain joins TRBV2 and TRBJ1-5; D remains unclear. CDR1 SNHLY and CDR2 FYNNEI come from the germline V gene. With 3 bases removed from V and 7 bases from J, the gap between germline ends came to 13 bases. The CDR3 consists of 14 residues. CDR3 amino acids: CASSDLGDGQPQHF. Written as DNA, the CDR3 is TGTGCCAGCAGTGATTTGGGAGACGGCCAGCCCCAGCATTTT.

V gene TRBV6-1 combines with J gene TRBJ1-5; 10 bases line up with TRBD1. Trimming cost V 7 bases and J 3 bases; bases outside gene matches: 6. This CDR3 region has 15 residues. CDR1 and CDR2 (germline): MNHNS, SASEGT. DNA of the CDR3: TGTGCCAGCATCCTGACAGGGGGCTTCAATCAGCCCCAGCATTTT. Translated, it gives CASILTGGFNQPQHF.

This clone was detected once. The V gene is TRBV19, the J gene TRBJ1-1; D is uncertain. The germline V gene encodes CDR1 LNHDA and CDR2 SQIVND (reference sequence). Trimming took 0 bases from V and 2 from J, leaving 7 bases between them. This CDR3 has 14 amino acids. The CDR3 bases are TGTGCCAGTAGTATAGAGGGCCTAAACACTGAAGCTTTCTTT. Residues: CASSIEGLNTEAFF.

The rearrangement links TRBV14 to TRBJ2-1, with 8 bases fitting TRBD2. CDR3 length equals 15 residues. The V gene's germline CDR1 is SGHDN and CDR2 FVKESK. Trimming cost V 1 base and J 4 bases; bases outside gene matches: 3. The CDR3 here is CASSQAGGLYNEQFF. The CDR3 DNA is TGTGCCAGCAGCCAAGCGGGGGGGCTTTACAATGAGCAGTTCTTC.

V usage is TRBV10-2 and J usage is TRBJ2-7, with unresolved D. This CDR3 region has 12 residues. The germline V gene has CDR1 WSHSY and CDR2 SAAADI. Trimming stripped 7 bases from V and 2 bases from J, with 9 bases between. The CDR3 DNA sequence: TGCGCCAGCACTGGCAGCGCCTACGAGCAGTACTTC. Its translation: CASTGSAYEQYF.

The chain carries TRBV6-1 and TRBJ1-5, with D maybe TRBD1 (6 bases). Between the trimmed V and J ends, which lost 1 base and 7 bases, there was a span of 14 bases. The V gene's germline CDR1 is MNHNS and CDR2 SASEGT. The CDR3 consists of 15 residues. In DNA form, the CDR3 reads TGTGCCAGCAGTGAAGGTTCTGGGGGCAGGCAGCCCCAGCATTTT. Translated, it gives CASSEGSGGRQPQHF.

The sample holds one count of this clone. The chain uses TRBV7-6 and TRBJ2-3; D not resolved. Trimming took off 1 base at V and 7 bases at J, with 6 bases between the two ends. Germline lookup yields CDR1 SGHVS and CDR2 FNYEAQ. This CDR3 contains 12 residues. For the CDR3, the DNA is TGTGCCAGCAGCTTAGATTCATATACGCAGTATTTT. Translating gives CASSLDSYTQYF.

This clone was observed a single time. This chain uses TRBV19 with TRBJ1-5; D not certain. CDR1 is LNHDA, CDR2 SQIVND, per germline (reference sequence). The V gene lost 8 bases and the J gene lost 1 base, with 12 bases spanning the gap. CDR3 length: 14 amino acids. The CDR3 here is CASVLSRSNQPQHF. The CDR3 DNA follows: TGTGCCAGTGTGCTCTCCCGGAGCAATCAGCCCCAGCATTTT.

The chain carries TRBV6-1 and TRBJ2-3; D might be TRBD1 (6 bases). The V gene lost 7 bases and the J gene lost 1 base, with 12 bases spanning the gap. The CDR3 loop spans 14 amino acids. CDR1 is MNHNS and CDR2 is SASEGT in the germline V gene. The chain's CDR3 is CASKQGTGTDTQYF. CDR3 bases: TGTGCCAGCAAGCAGGGGACCGGCACAGATACGCAGTATTTT.

The chain recombines TRBV7-9 with TRBJ1-1, with D unclear. This CDR3 contains 13 residues. Per germline, CDR1 SEHNR and CDR2 FQNEAQ (reference sequence). Trimming removed 5 bases at V and 1 base at J, with 8 bases between. The CDR3 nucleotides are TGTGCCAGCAGCGTTGAAGCGAACACTGAAGCTTTCTTT. It yields the protein CASSVEANTEAFF.

V gene TRBV7-2 combines with J gene TRBJ1-1; D is ambiguous. The CDR3 totals 13 residues. CDR1 and CDR2 (germline): SGHTA, FQGNSA. V lost 2 bases and J lost 1, with 5 bases in between. Here the CDR3 DNA reads TGTGCCAGCAGCTTACGGGAGAACACTGAAGCTTTCTTT. Translation: CASSLRENTEAFF.

This clone was recorded at least ten times. The chain has TRBV6-1 and TRBJ1-1, with D tentatively TRBD1 (6 bases). With 11 bases removed from V and 4 bases from J, the gap between germline ends came to 17 bases. CDR3 length: 13 residues. Germline V gene lookup returns CDR1 MNHNS and CDR2 SASEGT. CDR3 nucleotide sequence: TGTGCCGCAAGCAGGGGAGAGGTCACTGAAGCTTTCTTT. This encodes CAASRGEVTEAFF.

The rearrangement uses TRBV10-3 and TRBJ2-7; the D gene is possibly TRBD2 (7 bases). The CDR3 has 14 residues. Trimming took 3 bases from V and 5 from J, leaving 14 bases between them. Germline loops: CDR1 ENHRY, CDR2 SYGVKD. This chain's CDR3 is CAISDMGGRNEQYV. In nucleotides, the CDR3 is TGTGCCATCAGTGATATGGGGGGGCGAAACGAGCAGTACGTC.